These T cell receptor beta chains were read from a single sample in a study of blood T cell repertoires in COVID-19. Some clones are missing from TCRdb's copy, which holds only in-frame ones; the method was immunoSEQ multiplex PCR. The data show about 360,000 clones, approximately 86% seen once. The specimen sequenced was peripheral blood. The source of these receptors is a woman aged 60 to 75 with COVID-19, enrolled during active disease. Each CDR3 is given with its conserved first and last residue.

J	V	CDR3
TRBJ1-1	TRBV19	CASSPPSGGTEAFF
TRBJ2-7	TRBV3-1/TRBV3-2	CASSHRWSGGYEQYF
TRBJ2-7	TRBV7-8	CASSPRTSGGLSSYEQYF
TRBJ1-3	TRBV30	CAWDGTGINSGNTIYF
TRBJ1-2	TRBV30	CAWSFPLGRNYGYTF
TRBJ1-1	TRBV29-1	CSVEGGPFGRDTEAFF
TRBJ2-1	TRBV4-1	CASSQDPGERVYEQFF
TRBJ1-1	TRBV11-1	CASSLRGAGMNTEAFF
TRBJ1-1	TRBV19	CASRTNTEAFF
TRBJ2-1	TRBV6-1	CASSAPGTSGGRSSYNEQFF
TRBJ2-1	TRBV11-3	CASSLLAGGGLGADNEQFF
TRBJ1-1	TRBV7-2	CASSSGDRVYTEAFF
TRBJ1-2	TRBV7-8	CASTFERGRGLGYTF
TRBJ2-7	TRBV4-1	CASSQDDSGGAQQYF
TRBJ2-1	TRBV18	CASSPKQGNEQFF
TRBJ2-7	TRBV7-2	CASILGAGGIYEQYF
TRBJ1-5	TRBV3-1/TRBV3-2	CASSQDTPGGPQHF
TRBJ1-5	TRBV27	CASSLYPNQPQHF
TRBJ1-1	TRBV25-1	CASSEIGGVAFF
TRBJ2-2	TRBV6-2/TRBV6-3	CASSLTGTGYTGELFF
TRBJ2-3	TRBV7-3	CASSALGGGPDTQYF
TRBJ2-1	TRBV30	CAWTGGVSSYNEQFF
TRBJ1-5	TRBV30	CAWSQDRDQPQHF
TRBJ2-5	TRBV19	CASSTRRGREETQYF
TRBJ2-3	TRBV30	CAWSGENTDTQYF
TRBJ1-2	TRBV9	CASSVGGQAFYGYTF
TRBJ2-1	TRBV27	CASTPLAPGQGAGGSYNEQFF
TRBJ2-7	TRBV7-8	CASSLSSGTGGIYEQYF
TRBJ1-2	TRBV18	CASSPEALRHYGYTF
TRBJ1-4	TRBV7-2	CASSSNEWGEQNEKLFF
TRBJ2-7	TRBV10-3	CAIKEGGPYEQYF
TRBJ2-3	TRBV11-2	CASSLVRKSGGARTDTQYF
TRBJ2-6	TRBV13	CASSQRLAGFSGANVLTF
TRBJ1-1	TRBV28	CASSSPPGQGSEAFF
TRBJ2-1	TRBV6-5	CASSSQGARGNEQFF
TRBJ2-2	TRBV9	CASSLTRRSSGELFF
TRBJ1-2	TRBV7-8	CASSLGGQFLYGYTF
TRBJ1-1	TRBV14	CASSVTALNTEAFF
TRBJ1-2	TRBV2	CASPIGQGWDYGYTF
TRBJ1-5	TRBV18	CASSQGDRQPQHF
TRBJ1-2	TRBV5-1	CASSLTGFYGYTF
TRBJ2-3	TRBV30	CAWSLGGSTDTQYF